This T cell receptor (beta chain) was found in a study of OX40 agonist ivuxolimab in advanced cancers. With baseline, cycle 4 day 1, and cycle 7 day 1 as timepoints, blood was sampled. TCRdb's table, derived via immunoSEQ multiplex PCR, lists solely in-frame clones and lacks some. The data contain 50,000 to 70,000 clones, 75% to 90% of them singletons. Study findings and constraints: At 0.1 to 3.0 mg/kg, CD4+ and CD8+ blood T cells expanded clonally by week 6.

The trim removed 2 bases at V and 9 bases at J, leaving 1 base unmatched. The length of the CDR3 is 14 residues. The V gene's germline CDR1 is SNHLY and CDR2 FYNNEI. A note on this clone: The antigen is not known. The final CDR3 position lacks the conserved phenylalanine or tryptophan, pointing to a likely read error.

J is TRBJ1-6 and V is TRBV2; TRBD1 agrees at 10 bases. This material consisted of CD4+ or CD8+ T cells sorted from blood, taken in a trial of the OX40 agonist ivuxolimab. The clonotype comes from an adult with an advanced solid tumor such as melanoma, head and neck, liver or kidney cancer. The CDR3: CASSERTGGSPLHL. CDR3 nucleotides: TGTGCCAGCAGTGAACGGACAGGGGGTTCACCCCTCCACCTT.